These T cell receptor beta chains were read from a single sample in a study of blood T cell repertoires in COVID-19. Profiled with immunoSEQ multiplex PCR; TCRdb holds only in-frame clones, not every one. The sample lists approximately 160,000 clones, about 86% occurring once. Sequencing input: peripheral blood. These TCRs come from a man in his forties or fifties with active or convalescent COVID-19. Each CDR3 is given with its conserved first and last residue. Fields, in order: D gene, J gene, V gene, clone size, CDR3 protein, CDR3 DNA. The D gene is left open where the match is weak. Not all rows give a size; the values are once, few, many and, for expanded clones, a class.

d_gene: TRBD1
j_gene: TRBJ2-7
v_gene: TRBV6-5
abundance: -
CDR3aa: CASRQGAYEQYF
CDR3nt: TGTGCCAGCAGACAGGGGGCTTACGAGCAGTACTTC

d_gene: TRBD1
j_gene: TRBJ1-4
v_gene: TRBV5-6
abundance: -
CDR3aa: CASTWDRGGKLFF
CDR3nt: TGTGCCAGCACCTGGGACAGGGGTGGCAAACTGTTTTTT

d_gene: TRBD1
j_gene: TRBJ1-2
v_gene: TRBV7-9
abundance: -
CDR3aa: CASSSGQGARGYGYTF
CDR3nt: TGTGCCAGCAGCTCTGGACAGGGGGCCCGTGGCTATGGCTACACCTTC

d_gene: TRBD2
j_gene: TRBJ2-5
v_gene: TRBV6-2/TRBV6-3
abundance: -
CDR3aa: CASSRSGRRDTQYF
CDR3nt: TGTGCCAGCAGCCGCAGCGGGAGAAGAGATACCCAGTACTTC

d_gene: -
j_gene: TRBJ1-4
v_gene: TRBV6-5
abundance: -
CDR3aa: CASRSGNHEKLFF
CDR3nt: TGTGCCAGCAGATCGGGGAATCATGAAAAACTGTTTTTT

d_gene: TRBD2
j_gene: TRBJ2-1
v_gene: TRBV6-1
abundance: -
CDR3aa: CASSERSGRAQEQFF
CDR3nt: TGTGCCAGCAGTGAACGAAGCGGGAGGGCCCAGGAGCAGTTCTTC

d_gene: -
j_gene: TRBJ1-1
v_gene: TRBV24-1
abundance: -
CDR3aa: CATSDPGGSRGAFF
CDR3nt: TGTGCCACCAGTGATCCGGGGGGTTCACGGGGAGCTTTCTTT

d_gene: TRBD1
j_gene: TRBJ1-4
v_gene: TRBV27
abundance: -
CDR3aa: CASSIRQGRTNEKLFF
CDR3nt: TGTGCCAGCAGTATAAGACAGGGGAGAACTAATGAAAAACTGTTTTTT

d_gene: TRBD1
j_gene: TRBJ1-4
v_gene: TRBV19
abundance: -
CDR3aa: CASSRQTGSRFF
CDR3nt: TGTGCCAGTAGTCGGCAGACAGGGAGCAGGTTTTTT

d_gene: TRBD1
j_gene: TRBJ2-7
v_gene: TRBV27
abundance: -
CDR3aa: CASSNRDRGYEQYF
CDR3nt: TGTGCCAGCAGTAATCGGGACAGGGGCTACGAGCAGTACTTC

d_gene: -
j_gene: TRBJ2-1
v_gene: TRBV25-1
abundance: once
CDR3aa: CASSDTRTSNEQFF
CDR3nt: TGTGCCAGCAGTGATACTAGGACGAGTAATGAGCAGTTCTTC

d_gene: TRBD1
j_gene: TRBJ2-7
v_gene: TRBV10-3
abundance: few
CDR3aa: CAISESRVGVRDRPYEQYF
CDR3nt: TGTGCCATCAGTGAGTCCCGAGTCGGGGTCCGGGACAGACCCTACGAGCAGTACTTC

d_gene: TRBD2
j_gene: TRBJ2-3
v_gene: TRBV5-1
abundance: -
CDR3aa: CASGTSGSGVDTQYF
CDR3nt: TGCGCCAGCGGAACCAGCGGGAGTGGGGTAGATACGCAGTATTTT

d_gene: TRBD1
j_gene: TRBJ1-1
v_gene: TRBV2
abundance: -
CDR3aa: CASHGDRGLMNTEAFF
CDR3nt: TGTGCCAGCCATGGAGACAGGGGGCTGATGAACACTGAAGCTTTCTTT

d_gene: TRBD2
j_gene: TRBJ2-7
v_gene: TRBV7-9
abundance: -
CDR3aa: CASSLGRGTSADEQYF
CDR3nt: TGTGCCAGCAGCTTAGGACGCGGGACTAGCGCCGACGAGCAGTACTTC